This T cell receptor beta chain was profiled in a study of T cells after yellow fever vaccination. Study-level background: Where fractions had low cell numbers, libraries were prepared from them with the SMART-Seq v4 Ultra Low Input RNA kit.

Per germline, CDR1 SEHNR and CDR2 FQNEAQ (reference sequence). The CDR3 sequence is 15 residues long. The trim removed 1 base at V and 4 bases at J, leaving 4 bases unmatched. Study outcomes and limitations: Sorted repertoires could include abundant contaminating clonotypes from bulk cells. The CD4 and CD8 compartments had a small share of their clonotypes in common.

With regard to this clonotype: Its antigen remains unidentified.

Researchers made TCR cDNA using 5'RACE template switching, and this step added a universal primer site and UMIs. Each CDR3 protein is one row after TCRdb ran MiXCR on the 5' RACE reads. This sample has about 510,000 distinct CDR3 sequences, with less than 25% found just once. The input for sequencing was PBMCs, taken 20 to 25 days after the first yellow fever vaccination. This chain links TRBV7-9 with TRBJ2-5; 9 nucleotides agree with TRBD2. The receptor comes from a man aged 18 to 30 who received the YFV17D yellow fever vaccine. CDR3 nucleotide sequence: TGTGCCAGCAGCTTAGTTGATAGCGGGGGAGAGACCCAGTACTTC. Encoded protein: CASSLVDSGGETQYF.